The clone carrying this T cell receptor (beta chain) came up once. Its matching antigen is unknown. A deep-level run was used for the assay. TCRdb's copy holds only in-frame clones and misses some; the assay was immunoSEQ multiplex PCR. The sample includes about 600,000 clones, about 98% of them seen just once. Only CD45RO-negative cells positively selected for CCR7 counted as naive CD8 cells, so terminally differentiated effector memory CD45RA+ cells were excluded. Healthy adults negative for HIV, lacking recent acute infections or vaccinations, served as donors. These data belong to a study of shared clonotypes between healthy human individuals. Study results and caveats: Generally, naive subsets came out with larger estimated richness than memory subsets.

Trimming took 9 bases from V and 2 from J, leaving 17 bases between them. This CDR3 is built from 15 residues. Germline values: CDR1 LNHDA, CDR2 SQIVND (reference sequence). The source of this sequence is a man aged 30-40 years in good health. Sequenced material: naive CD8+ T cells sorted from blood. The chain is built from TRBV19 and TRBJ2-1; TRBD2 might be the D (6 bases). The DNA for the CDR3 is TGTGCCAGCCAGCTGAGTTTAGCGGCCTACAATGAGCAGTTCTTC. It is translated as CASQLSLAAYNEQFF. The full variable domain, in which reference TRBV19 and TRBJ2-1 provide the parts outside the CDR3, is DGGITQSPKYLFRKEGQNVTLSCEQNLNHDAMYWYRQDPGQGLRLIYYSQIVNDFQKGDIAEGYSVSREKKESFPLTVTSAQKNPTAFYLCASQLSLAAYNEQFFGPGTRLTVL.